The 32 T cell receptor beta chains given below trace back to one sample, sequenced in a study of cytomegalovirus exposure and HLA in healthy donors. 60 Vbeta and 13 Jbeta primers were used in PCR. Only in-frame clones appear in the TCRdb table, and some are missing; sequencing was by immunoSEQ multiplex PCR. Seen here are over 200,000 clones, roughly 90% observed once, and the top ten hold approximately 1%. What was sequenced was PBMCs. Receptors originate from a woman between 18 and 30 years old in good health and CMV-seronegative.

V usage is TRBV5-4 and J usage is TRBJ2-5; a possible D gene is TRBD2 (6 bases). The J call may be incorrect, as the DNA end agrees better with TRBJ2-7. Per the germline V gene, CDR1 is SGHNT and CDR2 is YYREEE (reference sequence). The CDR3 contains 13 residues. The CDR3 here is CASSWGGTYEQYF. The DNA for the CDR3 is TGTGCCAGCAGCTGGGGCGGGACCTACGAGCAGTACTTC.

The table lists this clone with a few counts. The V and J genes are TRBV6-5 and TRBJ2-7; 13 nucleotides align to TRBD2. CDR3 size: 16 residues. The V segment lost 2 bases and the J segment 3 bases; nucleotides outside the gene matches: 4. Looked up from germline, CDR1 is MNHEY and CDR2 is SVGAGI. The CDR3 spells CASSYTRLAGGYEQYF. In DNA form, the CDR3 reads TGTGCCAGCAGTTACACCAGACTAGCGGGGGGCTACGAGCAGTACTTC.

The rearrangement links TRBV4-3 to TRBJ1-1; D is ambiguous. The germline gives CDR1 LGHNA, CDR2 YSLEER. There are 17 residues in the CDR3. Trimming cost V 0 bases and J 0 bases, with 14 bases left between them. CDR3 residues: CASSQDGFGELNTEAFF. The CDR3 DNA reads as TGCGCCAGCAGCCAAGATGGATTCGGGGAGTTGAACACTGAAGCTTTCTTT.

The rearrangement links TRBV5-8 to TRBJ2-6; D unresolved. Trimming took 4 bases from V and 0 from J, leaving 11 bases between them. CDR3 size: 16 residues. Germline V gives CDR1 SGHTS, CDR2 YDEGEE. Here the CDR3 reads CASSPQLHSGANVLTF. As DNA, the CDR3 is TGTGCCAGCAGCCCCCAACTCCACTCTGGGGCCAACGTCCTGACTTTC.

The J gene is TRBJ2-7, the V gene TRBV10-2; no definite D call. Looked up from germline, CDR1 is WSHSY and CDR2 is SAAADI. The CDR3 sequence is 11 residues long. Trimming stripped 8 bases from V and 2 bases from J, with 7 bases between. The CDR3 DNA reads TGCGCCAGCGGCAACACCTACGAGCAGTACTTC. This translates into CASGNTYEQYF.

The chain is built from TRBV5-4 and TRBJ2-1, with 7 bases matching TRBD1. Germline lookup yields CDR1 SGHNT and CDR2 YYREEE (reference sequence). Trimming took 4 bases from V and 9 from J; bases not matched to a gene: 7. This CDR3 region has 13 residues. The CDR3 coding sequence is TGTGCCAGCAGCCCCGGACAGGCAGTTGAGCAGTTCTTC. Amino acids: CASSPGQAVEQFF.

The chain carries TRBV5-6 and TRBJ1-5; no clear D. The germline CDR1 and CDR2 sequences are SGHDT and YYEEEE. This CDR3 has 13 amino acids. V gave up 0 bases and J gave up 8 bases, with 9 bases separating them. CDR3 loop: CASSLGAMEPQHF. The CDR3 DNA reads TGTGCCAGCAGCTTGGGGGCCATGGAGCCCCAGCATTTT.

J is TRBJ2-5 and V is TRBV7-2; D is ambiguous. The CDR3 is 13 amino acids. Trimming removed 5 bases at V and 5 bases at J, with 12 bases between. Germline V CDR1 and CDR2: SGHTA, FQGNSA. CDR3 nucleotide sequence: TGTGCCAGCAGCAGAGGTGAAAGGGAGACCCAGTACTTC. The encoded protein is CASSRGERETQYF. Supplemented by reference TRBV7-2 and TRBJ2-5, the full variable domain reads GAGVSQSPSNKVTEKGKDVELRCDPISGHTALYWYRQSLGQGLEFLIYFQGNSAPDKSGLPSDRFSAERTGGSVSTLTIQRTQQEDSAVYLCASSRGERETQYFGPGTRLLVL.

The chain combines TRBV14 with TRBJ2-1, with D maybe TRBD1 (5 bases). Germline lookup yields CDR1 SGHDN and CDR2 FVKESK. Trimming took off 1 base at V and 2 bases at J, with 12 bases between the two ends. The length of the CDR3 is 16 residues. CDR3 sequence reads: CASSQVRGTTYNEQFF. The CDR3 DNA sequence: TGTGCCAGCAGCCAAGTAAGGGGAACTACCTACAATGAGCAGTTCTTC.

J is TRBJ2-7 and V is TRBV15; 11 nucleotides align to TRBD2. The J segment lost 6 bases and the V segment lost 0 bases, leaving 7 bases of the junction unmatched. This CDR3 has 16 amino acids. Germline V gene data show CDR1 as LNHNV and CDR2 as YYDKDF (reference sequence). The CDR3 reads CATSRDRLAGGGEQYF. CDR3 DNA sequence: TGTGCCACCAGCAGAGATAGGCTAGCGGGAGGTGGCGAGCAGTACTTC. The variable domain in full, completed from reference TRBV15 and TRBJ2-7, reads DAMVIQNPRYQVTQFGKPVTLSCSQTLNHNVMYWYQQKSSQAPKLLFHYYDKDFNNEADTPDNFQSRRPNTSFCFLDIRSPGLGDTAMYLCATSRDRLAGGGEQYFGPGTRLTVT.

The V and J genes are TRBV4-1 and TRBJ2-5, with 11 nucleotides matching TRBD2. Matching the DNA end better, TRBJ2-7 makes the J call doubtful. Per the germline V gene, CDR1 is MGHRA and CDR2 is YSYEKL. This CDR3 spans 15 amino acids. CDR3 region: CASSQPTSGDHEQYF. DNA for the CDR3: TGCGCCAGCAGCCAACCGACTAGCGGGGATCACGAGCAGTACTTC.

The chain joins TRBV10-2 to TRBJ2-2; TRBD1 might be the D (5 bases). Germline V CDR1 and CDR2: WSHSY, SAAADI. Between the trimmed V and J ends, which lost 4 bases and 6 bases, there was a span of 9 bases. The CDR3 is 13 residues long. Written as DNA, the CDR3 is TGCGCCAGCAGTGGGAGCAGGGCCGGGGAGCTGTTTTTT. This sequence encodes CASSGSRAGELFF.

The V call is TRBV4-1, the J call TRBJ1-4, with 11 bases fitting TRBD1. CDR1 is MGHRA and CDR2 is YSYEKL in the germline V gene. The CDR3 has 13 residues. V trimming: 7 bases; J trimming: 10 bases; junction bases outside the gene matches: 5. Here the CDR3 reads CASTGQGAGKLFF. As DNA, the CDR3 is TGCGCCAGCACCGGACAGGGGGCAGGAAAACTGTTTTTT.

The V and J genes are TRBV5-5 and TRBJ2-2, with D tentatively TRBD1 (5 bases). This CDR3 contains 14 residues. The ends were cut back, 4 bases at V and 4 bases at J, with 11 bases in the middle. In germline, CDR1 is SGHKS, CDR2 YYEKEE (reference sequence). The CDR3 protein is CASSLGAVTGELFF. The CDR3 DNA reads TGTGCCAGCAGCCTAGGGGCCGTCACCGGGGAGCTGTTTTTT.

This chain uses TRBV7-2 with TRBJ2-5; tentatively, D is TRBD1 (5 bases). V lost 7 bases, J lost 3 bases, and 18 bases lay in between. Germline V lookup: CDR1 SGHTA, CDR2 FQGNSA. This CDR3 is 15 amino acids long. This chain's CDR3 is CASTLTLAGKETQYF. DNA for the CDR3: TGTGCCAGCACCCTCACCCTGGCAGGGAAAGAGACCCAGTACTTC. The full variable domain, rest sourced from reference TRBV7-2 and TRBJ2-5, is GAGVSQSPSNKVTEKGKDVELRCDPISGHTALYWYRQSLGQGLEFLIYFQGNSAPDKSGLPSDRFSAERTGGSVSTLTIQRTQQEDSAVYLCASTLTLAGKETQYFGPGTRLLVL.

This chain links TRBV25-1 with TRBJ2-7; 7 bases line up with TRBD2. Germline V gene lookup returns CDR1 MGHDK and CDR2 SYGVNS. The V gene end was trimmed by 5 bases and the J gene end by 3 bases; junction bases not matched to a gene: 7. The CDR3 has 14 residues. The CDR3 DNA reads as TGTGCCAGCAGTCGCGGGAGTATGTTCTACGAGCAGTACTTC. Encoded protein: CASSRGSMFYEQYF.

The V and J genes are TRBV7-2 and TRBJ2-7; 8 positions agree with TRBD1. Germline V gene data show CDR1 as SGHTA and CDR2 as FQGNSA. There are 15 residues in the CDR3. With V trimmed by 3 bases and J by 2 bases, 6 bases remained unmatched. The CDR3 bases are TGTGCCAGCAGCTTTGAGGGACAGGTCCCCTACGAGCAGTACTTC. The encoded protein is CASSFEGQVPYEQYF.

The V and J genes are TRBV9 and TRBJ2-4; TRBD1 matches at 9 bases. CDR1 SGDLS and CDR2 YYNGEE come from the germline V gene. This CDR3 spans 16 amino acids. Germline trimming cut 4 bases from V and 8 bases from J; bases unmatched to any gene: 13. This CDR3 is CASSYGQGMRYDIQYF. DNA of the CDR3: TGTGCCAGCAGCTACGGACAGGGGATGCGGTACGACATTCAGTACTTC.

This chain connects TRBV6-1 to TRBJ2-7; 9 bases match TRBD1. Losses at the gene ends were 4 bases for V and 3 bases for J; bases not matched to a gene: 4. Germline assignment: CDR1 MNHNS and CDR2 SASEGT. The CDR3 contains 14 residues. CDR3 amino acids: CASSARDRDYEQYF. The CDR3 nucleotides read TGTGCCAGCAGTGCCAGGGACAGGGACTACGAGCAGTACTTC.

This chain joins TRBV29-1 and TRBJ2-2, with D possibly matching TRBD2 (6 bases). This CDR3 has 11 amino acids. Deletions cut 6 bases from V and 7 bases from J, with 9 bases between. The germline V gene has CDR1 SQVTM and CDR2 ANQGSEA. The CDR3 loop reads CSVPGGGELFF. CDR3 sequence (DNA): TGCAGCGTCCCCGGGGGCGGGGAGCTGTTTTTT.

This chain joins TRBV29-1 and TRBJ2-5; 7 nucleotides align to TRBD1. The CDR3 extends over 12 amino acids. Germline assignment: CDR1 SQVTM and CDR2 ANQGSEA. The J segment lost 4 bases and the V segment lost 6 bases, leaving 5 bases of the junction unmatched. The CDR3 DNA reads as TGCAGCGTCCCGACAGGGACAGAGACCCAGTACTTC. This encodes CSVPTGTETQYF.

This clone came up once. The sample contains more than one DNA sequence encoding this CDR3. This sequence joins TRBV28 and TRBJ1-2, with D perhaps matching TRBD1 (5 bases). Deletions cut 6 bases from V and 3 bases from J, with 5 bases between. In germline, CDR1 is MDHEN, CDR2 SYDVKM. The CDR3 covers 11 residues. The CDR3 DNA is TGTGCCAGCAGACAGGACTATGGCTACACCTTC. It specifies CASRQDYGYTF.

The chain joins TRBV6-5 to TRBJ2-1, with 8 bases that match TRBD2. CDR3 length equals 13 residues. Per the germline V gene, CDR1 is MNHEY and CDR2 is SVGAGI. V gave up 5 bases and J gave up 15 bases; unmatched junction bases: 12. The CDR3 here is CASSHPGLVGRFF. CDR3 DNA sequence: TGTGCCAGCAGTCACCCGGGACTAGTGGGGAGGTTCTTC.

Written as DNA, the CDR3 is TGTGCCAGCTCACTAAAACAGGCGAACACTGAAGCTTTCTTT. It specifies CASSLKQANTEAFF. This rearrangement joins TRBV18 to TRBJ1-1; possible D gene TRBD1, 5 bases. The CDR3 sequence is 14 residues long. Germline CDR1 KGHSH, CDR2 LQKENI. V was shortened by 4 bases and J by 1 base, with 10 bases between the two germline ends.

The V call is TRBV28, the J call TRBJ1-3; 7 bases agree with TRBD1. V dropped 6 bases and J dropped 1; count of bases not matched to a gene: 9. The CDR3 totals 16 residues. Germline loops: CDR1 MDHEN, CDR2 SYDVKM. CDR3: CASSGDRETSGNTIYF. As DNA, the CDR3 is TGTGCCAGCAGCGGCGACAGGGAGACGTCTGGAAACACCATATATTTT. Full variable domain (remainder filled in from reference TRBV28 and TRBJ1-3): DVKVTQSSRYLVKRTGEKVFLECVQDMDHENMFWYRQDPGLGLRLIYFSYDVKMKEKGDIPEGYSVSREKKERFSLILESASTNQTSMYLCASSGDRETSGNTIYFGEGSWLTVV.

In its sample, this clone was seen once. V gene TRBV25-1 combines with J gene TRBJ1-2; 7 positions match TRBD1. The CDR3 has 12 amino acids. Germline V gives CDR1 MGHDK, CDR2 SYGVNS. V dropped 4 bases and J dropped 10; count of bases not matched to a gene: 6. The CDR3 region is CASSATTGAYTF. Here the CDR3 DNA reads TGTGCCAGCAGTGCAACCACAGGGGCCTACACCTTC.

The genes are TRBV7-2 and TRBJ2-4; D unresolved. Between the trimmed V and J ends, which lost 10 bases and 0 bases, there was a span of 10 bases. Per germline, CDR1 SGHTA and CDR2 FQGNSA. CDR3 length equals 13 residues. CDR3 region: CATRSVAKNIQYF. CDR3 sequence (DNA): TGTGCCACCAGGTCCGTAGCCAAAAACATTCAGTACTTC.

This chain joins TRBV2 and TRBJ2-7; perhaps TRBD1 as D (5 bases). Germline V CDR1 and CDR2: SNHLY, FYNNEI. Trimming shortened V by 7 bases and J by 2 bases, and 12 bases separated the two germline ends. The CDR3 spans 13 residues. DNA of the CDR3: TGTGCCAGCAACTCAGGGTCCGCCTACGAGCAGTACTTC. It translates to CASNSGSAYEQYF. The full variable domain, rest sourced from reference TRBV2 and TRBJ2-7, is EPEVTQTPSHQVTQMGQEVILRCVPISNHLYFYWYRQILGQKVEFLVSFYNNEISEKSEIFDDQFSVERPDGSNFTLKIRSTKLEDSAMYFCASNSGSAYEQYFGPGTRLTVT.

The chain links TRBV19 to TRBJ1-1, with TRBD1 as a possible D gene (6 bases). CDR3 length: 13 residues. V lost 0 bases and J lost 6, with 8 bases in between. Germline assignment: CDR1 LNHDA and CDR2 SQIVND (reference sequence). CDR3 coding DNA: TGTGCCAGTAGTATAGACAGGGGCGCTGAAGCTTTCTTT. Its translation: CASSIDRGAEAFF.

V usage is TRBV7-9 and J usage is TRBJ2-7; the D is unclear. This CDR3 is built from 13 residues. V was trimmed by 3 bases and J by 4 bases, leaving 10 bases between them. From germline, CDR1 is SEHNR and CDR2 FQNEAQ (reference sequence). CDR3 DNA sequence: TGTGCCAGCAGCTTTTTCGCCGGGTACGAGCAGTACTTC. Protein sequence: CASSFFAGYEQYF.

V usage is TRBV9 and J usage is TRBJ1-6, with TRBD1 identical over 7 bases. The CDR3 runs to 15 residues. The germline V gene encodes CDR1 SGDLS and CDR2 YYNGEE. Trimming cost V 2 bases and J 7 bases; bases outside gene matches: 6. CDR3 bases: TGTGCCAGCAGCGTGGAGGGACAGCAAAATTCACCCCTCCACTTT. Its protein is CASSVEGQQNSPLHF.

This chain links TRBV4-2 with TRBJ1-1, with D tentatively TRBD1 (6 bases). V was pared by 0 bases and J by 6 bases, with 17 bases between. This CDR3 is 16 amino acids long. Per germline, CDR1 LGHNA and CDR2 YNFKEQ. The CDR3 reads CASSQDGQGNSPEAFF. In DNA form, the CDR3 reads TGTGCCAGCAGCCAAGATGGCCAGGGGAACTCTCCTGAAGCTTTCTTT.